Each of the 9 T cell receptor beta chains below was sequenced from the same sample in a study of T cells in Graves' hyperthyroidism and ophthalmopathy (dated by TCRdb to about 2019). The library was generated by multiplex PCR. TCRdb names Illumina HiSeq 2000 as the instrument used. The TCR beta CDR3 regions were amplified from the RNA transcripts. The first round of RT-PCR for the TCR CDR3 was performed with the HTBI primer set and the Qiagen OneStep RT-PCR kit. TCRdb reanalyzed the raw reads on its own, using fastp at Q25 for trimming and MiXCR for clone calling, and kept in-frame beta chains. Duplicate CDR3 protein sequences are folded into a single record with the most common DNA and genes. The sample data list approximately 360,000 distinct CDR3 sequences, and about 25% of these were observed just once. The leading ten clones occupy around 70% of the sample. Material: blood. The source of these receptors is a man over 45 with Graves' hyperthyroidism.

The CDR3 nucleotides read TGTGCCAGCAGTTACTCGACTAGCGGGAATGAGCAGTACTTC. Amino acids: CASSYSTSGNEQYF. J is TRBJ2-1 and V is TRBV6-5; 11 bases match TRBD2. The tail of the sequence fits TRBJ2-7 better, so the J call may be wrong. Germline CDR1 is MNHEY and CDR2 is SVGAGI. CDR3 length: 14 residues.

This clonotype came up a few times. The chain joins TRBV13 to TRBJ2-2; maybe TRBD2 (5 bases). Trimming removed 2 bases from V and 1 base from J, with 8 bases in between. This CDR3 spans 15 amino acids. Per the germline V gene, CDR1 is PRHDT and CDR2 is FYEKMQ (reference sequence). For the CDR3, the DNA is TGTGCCAGCAGCTTACGAGGGCGGAACACCGGGGAGCTGTTTTTT. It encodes CASSLRGRNTGELFF.

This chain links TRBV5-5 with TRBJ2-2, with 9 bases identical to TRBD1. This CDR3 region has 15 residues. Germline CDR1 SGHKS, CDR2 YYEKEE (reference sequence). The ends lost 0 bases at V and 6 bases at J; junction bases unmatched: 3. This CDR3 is CASSLGTGEAGELFF. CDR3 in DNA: TGTGCCAGCAGCTTGGGGACAGGGGAGGCCGGGGAGCTGTTTTTT.

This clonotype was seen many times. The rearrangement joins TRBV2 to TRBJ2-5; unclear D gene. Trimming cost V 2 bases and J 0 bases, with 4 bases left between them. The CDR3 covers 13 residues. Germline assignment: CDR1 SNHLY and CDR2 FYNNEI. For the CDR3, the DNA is TGTGCCAGCAGTGAAAGGTACCAAGAGACCCAGTACTTC. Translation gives CASSERYQETQYF.

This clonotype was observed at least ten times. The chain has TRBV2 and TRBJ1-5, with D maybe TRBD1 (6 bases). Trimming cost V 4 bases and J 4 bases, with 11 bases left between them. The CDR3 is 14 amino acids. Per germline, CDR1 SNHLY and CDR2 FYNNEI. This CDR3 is CASSGGTTNQPQHF. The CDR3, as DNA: TGTGCCAGCAGTGGCGGGACAACTAATCAGCCCCAGCATTTT. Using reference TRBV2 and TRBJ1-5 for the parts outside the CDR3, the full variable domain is EPEVTQTPSHQVTQMGQEVILRCVPISNHLYFYWYRQILGQKVEFLVSFYNNEISEKSEIFDDQFSVERPDGSNFTLKIRSTKLEDSAMYFCASSGGTTNQPQHFGDGTRLSIL.

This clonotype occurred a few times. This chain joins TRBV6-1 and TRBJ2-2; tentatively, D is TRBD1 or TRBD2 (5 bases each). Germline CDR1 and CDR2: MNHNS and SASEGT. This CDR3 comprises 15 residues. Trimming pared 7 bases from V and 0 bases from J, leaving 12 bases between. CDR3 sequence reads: CASTWGRTNTGELFF. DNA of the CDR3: TGTGCCAGCACTTGGGGACGGACGAACACCGGGGAGCTGTTTTTT.

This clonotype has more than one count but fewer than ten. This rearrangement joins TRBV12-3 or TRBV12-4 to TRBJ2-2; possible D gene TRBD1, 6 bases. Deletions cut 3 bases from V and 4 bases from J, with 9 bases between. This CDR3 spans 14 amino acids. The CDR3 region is CASSFVGGTGELFF. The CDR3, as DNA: TGTGCCAGCAGTTTTGTAGGGGGCACCGGGGAGCTGTTTTTT.

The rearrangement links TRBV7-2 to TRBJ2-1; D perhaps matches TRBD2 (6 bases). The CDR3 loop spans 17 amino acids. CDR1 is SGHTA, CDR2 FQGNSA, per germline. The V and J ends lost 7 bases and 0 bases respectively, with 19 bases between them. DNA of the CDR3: TGTGCCAGCAACCGACGAGGGACTTCGGGCTCCTACAATGAGCAGTTCTTC. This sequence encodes CASNRRGTSGSYNEQFF.

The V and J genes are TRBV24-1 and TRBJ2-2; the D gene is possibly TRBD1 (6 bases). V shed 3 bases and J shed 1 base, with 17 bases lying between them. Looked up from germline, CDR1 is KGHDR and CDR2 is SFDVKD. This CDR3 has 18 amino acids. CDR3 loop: CATSDDIRDTRNTGELFF. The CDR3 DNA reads TGTGCCACCAGTGATGACATTCGGGACACCAGGAACACCGGGGAGCTGTTTTTT.